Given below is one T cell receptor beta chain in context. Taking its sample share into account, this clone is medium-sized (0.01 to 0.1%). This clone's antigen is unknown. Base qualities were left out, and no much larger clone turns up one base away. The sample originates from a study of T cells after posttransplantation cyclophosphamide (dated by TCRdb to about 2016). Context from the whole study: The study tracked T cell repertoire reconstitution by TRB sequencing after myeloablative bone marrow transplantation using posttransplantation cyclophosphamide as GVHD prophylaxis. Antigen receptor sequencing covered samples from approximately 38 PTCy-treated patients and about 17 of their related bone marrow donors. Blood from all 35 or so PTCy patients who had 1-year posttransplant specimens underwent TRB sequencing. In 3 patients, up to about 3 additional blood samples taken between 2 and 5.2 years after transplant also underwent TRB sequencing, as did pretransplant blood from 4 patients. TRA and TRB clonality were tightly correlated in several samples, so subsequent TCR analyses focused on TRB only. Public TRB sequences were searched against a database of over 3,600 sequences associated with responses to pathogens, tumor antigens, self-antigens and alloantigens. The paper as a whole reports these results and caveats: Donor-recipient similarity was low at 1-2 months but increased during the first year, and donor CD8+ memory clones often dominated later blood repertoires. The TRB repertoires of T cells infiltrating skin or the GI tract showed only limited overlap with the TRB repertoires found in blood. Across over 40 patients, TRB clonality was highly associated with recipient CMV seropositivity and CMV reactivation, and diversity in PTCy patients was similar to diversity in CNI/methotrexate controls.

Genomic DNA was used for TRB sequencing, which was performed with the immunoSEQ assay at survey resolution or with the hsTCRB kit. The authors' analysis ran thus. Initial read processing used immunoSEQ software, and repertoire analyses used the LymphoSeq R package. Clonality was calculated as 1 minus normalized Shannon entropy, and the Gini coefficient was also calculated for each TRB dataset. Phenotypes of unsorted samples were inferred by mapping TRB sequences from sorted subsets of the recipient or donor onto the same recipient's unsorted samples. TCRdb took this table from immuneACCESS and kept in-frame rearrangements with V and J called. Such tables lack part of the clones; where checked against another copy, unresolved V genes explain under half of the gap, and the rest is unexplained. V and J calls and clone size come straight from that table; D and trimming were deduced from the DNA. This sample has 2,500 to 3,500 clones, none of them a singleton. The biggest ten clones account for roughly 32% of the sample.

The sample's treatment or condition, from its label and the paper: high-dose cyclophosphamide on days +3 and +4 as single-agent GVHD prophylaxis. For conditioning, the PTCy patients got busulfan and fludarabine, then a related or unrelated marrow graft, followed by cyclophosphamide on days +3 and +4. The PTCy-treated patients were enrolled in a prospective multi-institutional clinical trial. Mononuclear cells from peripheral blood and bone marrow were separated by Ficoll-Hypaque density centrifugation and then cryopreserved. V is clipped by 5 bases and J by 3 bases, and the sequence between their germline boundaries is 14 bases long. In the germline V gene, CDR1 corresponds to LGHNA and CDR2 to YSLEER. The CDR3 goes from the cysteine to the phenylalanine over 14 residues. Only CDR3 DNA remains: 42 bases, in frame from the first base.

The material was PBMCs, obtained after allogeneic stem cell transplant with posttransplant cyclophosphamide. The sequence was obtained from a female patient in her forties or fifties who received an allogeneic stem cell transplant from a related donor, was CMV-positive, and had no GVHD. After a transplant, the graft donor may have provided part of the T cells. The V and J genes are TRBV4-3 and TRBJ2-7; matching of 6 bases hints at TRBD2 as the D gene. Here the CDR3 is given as CASSAGLGNYEQYF. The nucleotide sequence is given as TGCGCCAGCAGCGCGGGACTCGGTAACTACGAGCAGTACTTC.